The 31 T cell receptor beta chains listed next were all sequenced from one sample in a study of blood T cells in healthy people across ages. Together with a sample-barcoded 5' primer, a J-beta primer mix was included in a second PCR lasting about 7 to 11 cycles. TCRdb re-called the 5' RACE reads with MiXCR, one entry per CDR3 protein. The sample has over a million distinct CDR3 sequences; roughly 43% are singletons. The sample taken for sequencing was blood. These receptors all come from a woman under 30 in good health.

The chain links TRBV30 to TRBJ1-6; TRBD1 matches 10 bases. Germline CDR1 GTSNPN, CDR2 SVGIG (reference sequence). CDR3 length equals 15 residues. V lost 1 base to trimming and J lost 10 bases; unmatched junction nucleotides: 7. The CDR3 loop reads CAWSARDRGRSPLHF. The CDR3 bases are TGTGCCTGGAGTGCACGGGACAGGGGACGGTCACCCCTCCACTTT.

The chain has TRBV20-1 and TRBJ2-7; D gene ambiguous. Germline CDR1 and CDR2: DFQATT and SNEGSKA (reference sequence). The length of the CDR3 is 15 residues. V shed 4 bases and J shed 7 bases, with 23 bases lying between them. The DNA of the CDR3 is TGCAGTGCTATTGGTCTGGGGAACCCTTACAATGAGCAGTACTTC. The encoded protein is CSAIGLGNPYNEQYF.

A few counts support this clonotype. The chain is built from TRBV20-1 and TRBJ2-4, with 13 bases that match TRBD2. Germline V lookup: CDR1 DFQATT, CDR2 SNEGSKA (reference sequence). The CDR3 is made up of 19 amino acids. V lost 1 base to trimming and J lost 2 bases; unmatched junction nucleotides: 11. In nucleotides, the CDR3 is TGCAGTGCTAGAGGAGGTGGACTAGCGGGAGTTGTAACCAAAAACATTCAGTACTTC. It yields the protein CSARGGGLAGVVTKNIQYF.

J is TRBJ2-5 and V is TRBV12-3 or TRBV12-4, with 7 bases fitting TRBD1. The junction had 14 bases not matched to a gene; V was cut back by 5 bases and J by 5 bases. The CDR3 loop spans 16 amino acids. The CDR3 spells CASSARGQTIQETQYF. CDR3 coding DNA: TGTGCCAGCAGTGCGAGGGGACAGACAATCCAGGAGACCCAGTACTTC.

For the CDR3, the DNA is TGCAGCGCCTTCGGAACGGGAGAGCAGTACTTC. Translated, it gives CSAFGTGEQYF. The J gene is TRBJ2-5, the V gene TRBV29-1; the D gene is possibly TRBD2 (6 bases). V lost 7 bases, J lost 11 bases, and 17 bases lay in between. Germline V CDR1 and CDR2: SQVTM, ANQGSEA. The CDR3 extends over 11 amino acids.

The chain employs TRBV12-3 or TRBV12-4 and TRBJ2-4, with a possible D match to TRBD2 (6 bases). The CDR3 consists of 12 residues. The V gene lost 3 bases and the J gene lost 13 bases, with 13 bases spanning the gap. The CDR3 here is CASSFQSREQYF. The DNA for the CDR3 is TGTGCCAGCAGTTTTCAGTCACGGGAGCAGTACTTC.

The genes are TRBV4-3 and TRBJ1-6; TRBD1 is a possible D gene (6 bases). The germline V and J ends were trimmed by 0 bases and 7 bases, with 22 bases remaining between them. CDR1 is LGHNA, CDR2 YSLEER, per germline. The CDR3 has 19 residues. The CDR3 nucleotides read TGCGCCAGCAGCCAAGATGGACAAAAGATACGACAGGAGAATTCACCCCTCCACTTT. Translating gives CASSQDGQKIRQENSPLHF.

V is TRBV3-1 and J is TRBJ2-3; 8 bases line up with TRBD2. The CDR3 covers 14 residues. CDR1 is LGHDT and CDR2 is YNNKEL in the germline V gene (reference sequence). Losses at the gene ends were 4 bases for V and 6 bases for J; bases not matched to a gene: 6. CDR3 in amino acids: CASSRGLVEDTQYF. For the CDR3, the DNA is TGTGCCAGCAGCCGGGGACTAGTGGAGGATACGCAGTATTTT.

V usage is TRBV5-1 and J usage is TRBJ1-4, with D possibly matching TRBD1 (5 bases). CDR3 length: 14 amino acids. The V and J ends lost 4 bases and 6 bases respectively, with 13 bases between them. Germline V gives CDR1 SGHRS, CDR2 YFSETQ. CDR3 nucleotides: TGCGCCAGCAGCCCGGGACTCAACTATGAAAAACTGTTTTTT. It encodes CASSPGLNYEKLFF.

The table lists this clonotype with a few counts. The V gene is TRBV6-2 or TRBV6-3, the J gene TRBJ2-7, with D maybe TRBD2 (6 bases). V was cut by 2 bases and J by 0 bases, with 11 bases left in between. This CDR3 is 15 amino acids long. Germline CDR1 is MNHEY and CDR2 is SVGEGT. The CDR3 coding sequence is TGTGCCAGCAGTTACCGACGGGGGAGCTCCTACGAGCAGTACTTC. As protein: CASSYRRGSSYEQYF.

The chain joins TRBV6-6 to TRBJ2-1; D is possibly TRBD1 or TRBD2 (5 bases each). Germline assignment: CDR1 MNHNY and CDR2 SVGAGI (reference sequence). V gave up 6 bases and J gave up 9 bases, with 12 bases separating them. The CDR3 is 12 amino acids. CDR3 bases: TGTGCCAGCAGAACGGGGCCGACTGAGCAGTTCTTC. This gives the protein CASRTGPTEQFF.

The CDR3 protein is CAISGLPGTASNYGYTF. The CDR3 DNA follows: TGTGCCATCAGTGGATTACCTGGGACAGCTTCCAACTATGGCTACACCTTC. This sequence joins TRBV10-3 and TRBJ1-2; the match to TRBD1 covers 7 bases. The CDR3 has 17 amino acids. V was pared by 4 bases and J by 2 bases, with 13 bases of the junction left unmatched. Germline V lookup: CDR1 ENHRY, CDR2 SYGVKD.

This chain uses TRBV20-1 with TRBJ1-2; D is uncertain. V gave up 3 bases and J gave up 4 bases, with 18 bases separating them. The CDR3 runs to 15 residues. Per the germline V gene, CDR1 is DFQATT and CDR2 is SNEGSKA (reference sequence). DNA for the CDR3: TGCAGTGCTAGGGGCGGGAATCGTCTCGGCTATGGCTACACCTTC. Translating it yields CSARGGNRLGYGYTF.

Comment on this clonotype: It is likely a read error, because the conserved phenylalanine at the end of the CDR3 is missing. The CDR3 DNA reads TGTGCCAGCAGCTTAGGGACTAGCGGTTACAATGAGCAGTTCCTC. This sequence encodes CASSLGTSGYNEQFL. The chain recombines TRBV7-3 with TRBJ2-1, with 11 bases matching TRBD2. Germline CDR1 is SGHTA and CDR2 is FQGTGA. Trimming took 2 bases from V and 4 from J; bases not matched to a gene: 1. The CDR3 has 15 amino acids.

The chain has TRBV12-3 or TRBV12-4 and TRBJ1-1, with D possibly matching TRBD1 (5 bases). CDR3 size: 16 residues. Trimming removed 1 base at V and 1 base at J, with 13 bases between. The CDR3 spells CASSLDHLGGNTEAFF. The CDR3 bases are TGTGCCAGCAGTTTAGACCATCTCGGGGGGAACACTGAAGCTTTCTTT.

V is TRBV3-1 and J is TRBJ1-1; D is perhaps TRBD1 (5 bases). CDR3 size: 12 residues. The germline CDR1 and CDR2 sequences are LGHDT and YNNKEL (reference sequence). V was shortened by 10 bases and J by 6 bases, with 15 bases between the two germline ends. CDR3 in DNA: TGTGCCACCAAGGGCGCGGGGGCTGAAGCTTTCTTT. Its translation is CATKGAGAEAFF.

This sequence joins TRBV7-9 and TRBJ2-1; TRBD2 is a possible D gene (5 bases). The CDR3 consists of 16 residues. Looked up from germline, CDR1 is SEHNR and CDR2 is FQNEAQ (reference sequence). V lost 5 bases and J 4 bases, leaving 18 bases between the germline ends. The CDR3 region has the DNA TGTGCCAGCAGCCCTCCGGGGAAGTCGGGGTACAATGAGCAGTTCTTC. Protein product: CASSPPGKSGYNEQFF.

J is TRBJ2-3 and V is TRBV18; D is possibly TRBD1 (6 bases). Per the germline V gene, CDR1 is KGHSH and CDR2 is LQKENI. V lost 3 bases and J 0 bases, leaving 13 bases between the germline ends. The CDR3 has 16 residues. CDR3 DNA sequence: TGTGCCAGCTCACCTGTGGACAGCGCTAGCACAGATACGCAGTATTTT. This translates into CASSPVDSASTDTQYF. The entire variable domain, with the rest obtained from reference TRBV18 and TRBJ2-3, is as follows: NAGVMQNPRHLVRRRGQEARLRCSPMKGHSHVYWYRQLPEEGLKFMVYLQKENIIDESGMPKERFSAEFPKEGPSILRIQQVVRGDSAAYFCASSPVDSASTDTQYFGPGTRLTVL.

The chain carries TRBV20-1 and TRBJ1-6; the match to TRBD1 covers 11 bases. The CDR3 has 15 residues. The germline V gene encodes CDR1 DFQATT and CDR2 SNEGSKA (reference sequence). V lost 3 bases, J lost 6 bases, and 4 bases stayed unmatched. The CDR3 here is CSASGDRGVNSPLHF. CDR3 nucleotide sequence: TGCAGTGCTAGCGGGGACAGGGGGGTTAATTCACCCCTCCACTTT.

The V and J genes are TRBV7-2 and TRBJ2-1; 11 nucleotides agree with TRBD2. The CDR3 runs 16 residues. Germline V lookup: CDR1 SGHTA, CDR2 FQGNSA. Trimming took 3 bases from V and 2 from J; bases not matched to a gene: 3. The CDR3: CASSFSSGRTYNEQFF. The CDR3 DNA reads TGTGCCAGCAGCTTCTCTAGCGGGAGGACCTACAATGAGCAGTTCTTC.

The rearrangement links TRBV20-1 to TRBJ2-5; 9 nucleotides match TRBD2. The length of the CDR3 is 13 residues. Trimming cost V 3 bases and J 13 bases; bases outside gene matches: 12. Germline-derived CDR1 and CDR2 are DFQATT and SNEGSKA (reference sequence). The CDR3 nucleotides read TGCAGTGCTAGGGCTAGCGGGACGGGCGAGCGGTACTTC. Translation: CSARASGTGERYF.

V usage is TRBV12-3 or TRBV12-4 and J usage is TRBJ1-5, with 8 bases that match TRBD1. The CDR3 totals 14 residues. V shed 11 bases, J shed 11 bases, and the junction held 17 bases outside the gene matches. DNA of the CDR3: TGTGCCCCCACCCTAGGGACAGGCTCTTCGACCCAGCATTTT. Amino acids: CAPTLGTGSSTQHF.

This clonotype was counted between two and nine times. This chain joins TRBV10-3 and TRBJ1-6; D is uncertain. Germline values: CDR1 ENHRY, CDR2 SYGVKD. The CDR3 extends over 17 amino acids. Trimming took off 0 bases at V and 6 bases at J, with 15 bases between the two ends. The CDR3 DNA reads TGTGCCATCAGTGAGTCGAAAGTGGGGTTGGCTAATTCACCCCTCCACTTT. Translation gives CAISESKVGLANSPLHF.

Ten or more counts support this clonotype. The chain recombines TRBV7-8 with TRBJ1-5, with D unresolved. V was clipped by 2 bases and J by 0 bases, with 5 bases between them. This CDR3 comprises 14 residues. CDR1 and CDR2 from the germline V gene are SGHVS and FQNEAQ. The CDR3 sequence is CASSLRYSNQPQHF. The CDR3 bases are TGTGCCAGCAGCTTAAGATATAGCAATCAGCCCCAGCATTTT.

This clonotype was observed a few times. The CDR3 DNA follows: TGTGCCAGCAGACGAGACAGAGATACTAACTATGGCTACACCTTC. Translation gives CASRRDRDTNYGYTF. This chain uses TRBV7-2 with TRBJ1-2; tentative D call: TRBD1 (5 bases). Trimming removed 6 bases at V and 0 bases at J, with 14 bases between. This CDR3 is built from 15 residues. CDR1 is SGHTA, CDR2 FQGNSA, per germline.

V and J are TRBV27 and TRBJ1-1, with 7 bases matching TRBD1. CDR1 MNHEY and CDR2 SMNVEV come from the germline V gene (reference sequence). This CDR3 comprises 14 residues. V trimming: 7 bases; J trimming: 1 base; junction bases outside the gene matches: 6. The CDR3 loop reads CASKTDRRNTEAFF. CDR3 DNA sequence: TGTGCCAGCAAGACGGACAGGCGGAACACTGAAGCTTTCTTT.

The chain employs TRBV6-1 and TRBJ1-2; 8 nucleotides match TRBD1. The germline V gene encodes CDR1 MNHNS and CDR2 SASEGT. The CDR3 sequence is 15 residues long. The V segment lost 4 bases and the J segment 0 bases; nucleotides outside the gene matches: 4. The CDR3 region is CASSGQGPPNYGYTF. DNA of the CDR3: TGTGCCAGCAGTGGACAGGGGCCCCCTAACTATGGCTACACCTTC.

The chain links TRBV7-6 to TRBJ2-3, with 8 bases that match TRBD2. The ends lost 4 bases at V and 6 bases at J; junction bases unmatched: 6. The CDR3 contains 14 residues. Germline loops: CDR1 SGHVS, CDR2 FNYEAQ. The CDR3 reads CASSSSAGEDTQYF. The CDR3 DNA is TGTGCCAGCAGCTCTTCAGCGGGAGAGGATACGCAGTATTTT. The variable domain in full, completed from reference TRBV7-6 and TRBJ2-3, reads GAGVSQSPRYKVTKRGQDVALRCDPISGHVSLYWYRQALGQGPEFLTYFNYEAQQDKSGLPNDRFSAERPEGSISTLTIQRTEQRDSAMYRCASSSSAGEDTQYFGPGTRLTVL.

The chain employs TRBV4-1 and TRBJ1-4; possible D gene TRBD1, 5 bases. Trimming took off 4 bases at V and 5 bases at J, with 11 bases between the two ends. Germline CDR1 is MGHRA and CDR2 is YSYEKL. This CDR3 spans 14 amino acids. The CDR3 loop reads CASSRRTRNEKLFF. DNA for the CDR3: TGCGCCAGCAGCCGCAGGACACGAAATGAAAAACTGTTTTTT.

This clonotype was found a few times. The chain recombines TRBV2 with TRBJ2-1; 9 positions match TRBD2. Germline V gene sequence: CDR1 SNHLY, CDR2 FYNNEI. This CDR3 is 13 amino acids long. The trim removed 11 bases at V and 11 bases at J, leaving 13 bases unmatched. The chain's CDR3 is CASRTSAESQQFF. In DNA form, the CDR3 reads TGTGCCTCCAGGACTAGCGCGGAATCGCAGCAGTTCTTC.

The CDR3 loop is CASSEPGLAFYNEQFF. In DNA, the CDR3 is TGCGCCAGCAGTGAGCCGGGACTAGCGTTCTACAATGAGCAGTTCTTC. The chain combines TRBV10-2 with TRBJ2-1; 10 bases are shared with TRBD2. With 2 bases clipped from V and 3 bases from J, the junction kept 4 bases outside the gene matches. The CDR3 extends over 16 amino acids. The germline V gene has CDR1 WSHSY and CDR2 SAAADI.